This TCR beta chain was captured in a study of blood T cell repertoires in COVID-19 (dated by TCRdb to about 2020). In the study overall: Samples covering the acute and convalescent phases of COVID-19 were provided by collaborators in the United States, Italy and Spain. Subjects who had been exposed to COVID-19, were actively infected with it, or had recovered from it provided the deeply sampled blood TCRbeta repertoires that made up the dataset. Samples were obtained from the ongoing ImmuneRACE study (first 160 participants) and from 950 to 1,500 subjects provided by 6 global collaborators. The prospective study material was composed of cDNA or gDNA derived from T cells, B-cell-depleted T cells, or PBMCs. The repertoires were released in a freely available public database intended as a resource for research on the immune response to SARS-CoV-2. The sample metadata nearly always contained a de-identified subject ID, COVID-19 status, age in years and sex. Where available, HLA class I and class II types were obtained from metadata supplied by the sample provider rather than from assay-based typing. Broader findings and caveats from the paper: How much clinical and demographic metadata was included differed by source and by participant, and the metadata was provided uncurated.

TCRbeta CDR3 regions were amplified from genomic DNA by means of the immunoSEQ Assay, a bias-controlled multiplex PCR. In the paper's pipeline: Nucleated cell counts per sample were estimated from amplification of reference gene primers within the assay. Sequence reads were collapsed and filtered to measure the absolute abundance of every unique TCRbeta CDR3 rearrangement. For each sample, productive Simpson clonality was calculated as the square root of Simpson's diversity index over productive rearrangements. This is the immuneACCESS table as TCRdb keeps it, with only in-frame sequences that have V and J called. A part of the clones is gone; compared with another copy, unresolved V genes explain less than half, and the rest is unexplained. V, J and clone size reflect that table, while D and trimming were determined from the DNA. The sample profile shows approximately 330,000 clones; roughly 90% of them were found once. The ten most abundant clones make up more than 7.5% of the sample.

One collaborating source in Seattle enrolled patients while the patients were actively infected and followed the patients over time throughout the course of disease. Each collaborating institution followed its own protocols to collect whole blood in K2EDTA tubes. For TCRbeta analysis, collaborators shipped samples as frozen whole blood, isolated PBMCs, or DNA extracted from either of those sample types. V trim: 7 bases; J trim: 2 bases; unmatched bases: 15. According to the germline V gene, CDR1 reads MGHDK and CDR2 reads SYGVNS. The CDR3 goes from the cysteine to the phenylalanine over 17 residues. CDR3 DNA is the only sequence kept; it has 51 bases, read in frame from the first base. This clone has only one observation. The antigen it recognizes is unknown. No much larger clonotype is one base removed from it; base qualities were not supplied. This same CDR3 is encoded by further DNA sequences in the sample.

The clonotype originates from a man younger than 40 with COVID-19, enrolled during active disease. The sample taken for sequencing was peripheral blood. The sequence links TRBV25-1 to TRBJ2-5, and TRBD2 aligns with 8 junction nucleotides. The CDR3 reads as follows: CASMGQWGSGKQETQYF. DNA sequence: TGTGCCAGCATGGGTCAATGGGGTAGCGGGAAACAAGAGACCCAGTACTTC.